These T cell receptor beta chains were read from a single sample in a study of T cell responses to AZD1222 COVID-19 vaccine. Only in-frame clones appear in the TCRdb table, and some are missing; sequencing was by immunoSEQ multiplex PCR. Among 95,000 to 100,000 clones listed, about 88% were seen once. The specimen was peripheral blood, collected 28 days after the second AZD1222 dose. The receptors derive from an adult who received the AZD1222 COVID-19 vaccine. Both conserved end residues are part of each CDR3. D genes are given only for firm matches. Some rows mark clone size as missing; the rest say once, few, many or name a class of expanded clone.

V: TRBV29-1; D: -; J: TRBJ1-3; size: -; DNA: TGCAGCGTCGGGTCTGGGAACACCATATATTTT; CDR3: CSVGSGNTIYF
V: TRBV28; D: TRBD1; J: TRBJ1-2; size: -; DNA: TGTGCCAGCAATTCCCCCGGGACAGGGAATATTGGCTACACCTTC; CDR3: CASNSPGTGNIGYTF
V: TRBV25-1; D: -; J: TRBJ2-1; size: -; DNA: TGTGCCAGCAGTGAATGGCGAGCGACCGACCTTAGGGCCAATGAGCAGTTCTTC; CDR3: CASSEWRATDLRANEQFF
V: TRBV7-3; D: TRBD2; J: TRBJ2-2; size: -; DNA: TGTGCCAGCAGCCGGACTAGCGCAAACACCGGGGAGCTGTTTTTT; CDR3: CASSRTSANTGELFF
V: TRBV28; D: TRBD2; J: TRBJ2-3; size: -; DNA: TGTGCCAGTGGGGGGGGTATTGCAGATACGCAGTATTTT; CDR3: CASGGGIADTQYF
V: TRBV18; D: -; J: TRBJ1-5; size: -; DNA: TGTGCCAGCTCACCACAGGGGCGCAATCAGCCCCAGCATTTT; CDR3: CASSPQGRNQPQHF
V: TRBV6-5; D: -; J: TRBJ1-2; size: -; DNA: TGTGCCAGCACCCCCGGCGACTATGGCTACACCTTC; CDR3: CASTPGDYGYTF
V: TRBV19; D: -; J: TRBJ2-7; size: -; DNA: TGTGCCAGTAGTCGTTTGGGGTACGAGCAGTACTTC; CDR3: CASSRLGYEQYF
V: TRBV5-7; D: -; J: TRBJ2-7; size: -; DNA: TGTGCCAGCAACCTCTCCCGGACAAGTTCCTACGAGCAGTACTTC; CDR3: CASNLSRTSSYEQYF
V: TRBV7-9; D: -; J: TRBJ2-7; size: -; DNA: TGTGCCAGCAGTAAAGAACCTATCTCCTACGAGCAGTACTTC; CDR3: CASSKEPISYEQYF
V: TRBV4-1; D: -; J: TRBJ2-7; size: -; DNA: TGCGCCAGCAGCCGGGGGACTCTCAACTCCTACGAGCAGTACTTC; CDR3: CASSRGTLNSYEQYF
V: TRBV11-1; D: -; J: TRBJ1-6; size: -; DNA: TGTGCCAGCAGCTTAGCCCAGGGGCAGCAACCCCTCCACTTT; CDR3: CASSLAQGQQPLHF
V: TRBV25-1; D: -; J: TRBJ2-5; size: -; DNA: TGTGCCAGCAGTGAAATCGACGGAGGGACCCAAGAGACCCAGTACTTC; CDR3: CASSEIDGGTQETQYF
V: TRBV7-9; D: -; J: TRBJ2-5; size: -; DNA: TGTGCCAGCAGCCCGCCAGCCGAAGAGACCCAGTACTTC; CDR3: CASSPPAEETQYF
V: TRBV4-3; D: -; J: TRBJ2-1; size: -; DNA: TGCGCCAGCAGCCAATATCATTCGCGGGACTACAATGAGCAGTTCTTC; CDR3: CASSQYHSRDYNEQFF
V: TRBV20-1; D: -; J: TRBJ1-2; size: -; DNA: TGCAGTGCTAGTTCTTCAGGACCGACGATCTATGGCTACACCTTC; CDR3: CSASSSGPTIYGYTF
V: TRBV7-9; D: TRBD2; J: TRBJ2-2; size: -; DNA: TGTGCCAGCACTACTAGCGGAGTAACCGGGGAGCTGTTTTTT; CDR3: CASTTSGVTGELFF
V: TRBV11-2; D: TRBD1; J: TRBJ2-7; size: -; DNA: TGTGCCAGCAGCTCCAAGGGCGGACAGGGGTCCTACGAGCAGTACTTC; CDR3: CASSSKGGQGSYEQYF
V: TRBV4-2; D: TRBD1; J: TRBJ1-1; size: -; DNA: TGTGCCAGCAGCCAGCTTCTGAGGGGGCGGGGAACTGAAGCTTTCTTT; CDR3: CASSQLLRGRGTEAFF
V: TRBV27; D: -; J: TRBJ1-1; size: once; DNA: TGTGCCAGCAGTTTACAGGGGAAGGGCACTGAAGCTTTCTTT; CDR3: CASSLQGKGTEAFF
V: TRBV3-1/TRBV3-2; D: -; J: TRBJ2-7; size: few; DNA: TGTGCCAGCAGCCAAGTGCAGGGGCAGGGCGAGCAGTACTTC; CDR3: CASSQVQGQGEQYF
V: TRBV30; D: TRBD1; J: TRBJ2-7; size: -; DNA: TGTGCCTGGATGGGACAGGGTCAGGTCGTGTACTTC; CDR3: CAWMGQGQVVYF
V: TRBV5-1; D: -; J: TRBJ2-2; size: -; DNA: TGCGCCAGCAGCTTGGCAAGTTCGAACACCGGGGAGCTGTTTTTT; CDR3: CASSLASSNTGELFF
V: TRBV6-5; D: -; J: TRBJ2-3; size: -; DNA: TGTGCCAGCGGCCGTGAGGATACGCAGTATTTT; CDR3: CASGREDTQYF
V: TRBV7-9; D: -; J: TRBJ2-6; size: -; DNA: TGTGCCAGCAGCATCCTTTGGGGGAGCTCTGGGGCCAACGTCCTGACTTTC; CDR3: CASSILWGSSGANVLTF
V: TRBV3-1/TRBV3-2; D: TRBD1; J: TRBJ2-1; size: -; DNA: TGTGCCAGCAGCCACCACAGGGGGGAAGACAATGAGCAGTTCTTC; CDR3: CASSHHRGEDNEQFF
V: TRBV19; D: -; J: TRBJ2-7; size: -; DNA: TGTGCCAGTAGTGGGGGGCCGGGCGCAGACAACTACGAGCAGTACTTC; CDR3: CASSGGPGADNYEQYF
V: TRBV6-2/TRBV6-3; D: TRBD1; J: TRBJ1-1; size: -; DNA: TGTGCCAGCAGTTGGAACCCCCGGACAGGGACGAATGAAGCTTTCTTT; CDR3: CASSWNPRTGTNEAFF
V: TRBV27; D: TRBD1; J: TRBJ2-7; size: -; DNA: TGTGCCAGCAGCGGGACAGACCGACCCTACGAGCAGTACTTC; CDR3: CASSGTDRPYEQYF
V: TRBV7-2; D: TRBD1; J: TRBJ1-3; size: -; DNA: TGTGCCAGCAGCGCCGGGACAGGGGGCCTATCTGGAAACACCATATATTTT; CDR3: CASSAGTGGLSGNTIYF
V: TRBV28; D: -; J: TRBJ1-6; size: few; DNA: TGTGCCAGCTCCCCGATCGATTCACCCCTCCACTTT; CDR3: CASSPIDSPLHF
V: TRBV5-1; D: -; J: TRBJ2-3; size: -; DNA: TGCGCCAGCAGCTCATTGGGCCCCGGGACAGATACGCAGTATTTT; CDR3: CASSSLGPGTDTQYF
V: TRBV29-1; D: TRBD1; J: TRBJ1-2; size: -; DNA: TGCAGCGTTGAAGGGGACAGGGGTGCTAACTATGGCTACACCTTC; CDR3: CSVEGDRGANYGYTF
V: TRBV4-1; D: -; J: TRBJ1-3; size: few; DNA: TGCGCCAGCAGCCAAGGCGTACAGTTTAGGAGAGGAAACACCATATATTTT; CDR3: CASSQGVQFRRGNTIYF
V: TRBV18; D: TRBD2; J: TRBJ2-1; size: -; DNA: TGTGCCAGCTCACAGACTAGCGGTACCTACAATGAGCAGTTCTTC; CDR3: CASSQTSGTYNEQFF
V: TRBV3-1/TRBV3-2; D: -; J: TRBJ2-7; size: -; DNA: TGTGCCAGCAGCCACCCTATTGCAGGGAACTACGAGCAGTACTTC; CDR3: CASSHPIAGNYEQYF
V: TRBV7-2; D: -; J: TRBJ2-3; size: few; DNA: TGTGCCAGCAGCTCAAGGGGCTTTTCAGATACGCAGTATTTT; CDR3: CASSSRGFSDTQYF
V: TRBV6-2/TRBV6-3; D: TRBD2; J: TRBJ2-1; size: -; DNA: TGTGCCAGCAGTTCTTTCATGCCCCGACCTGGCAGCGGGAGATCCTACAATGAGCAGTTCTTC; CDR3: CASSSFMPRPGSGRSYNEQFF
V: TRBV7-3; D: TRBD1; J: TRBJ1-1; size: -; DNA: TGTGCCAGCAGCTCGGGACAGGGGAGCACTGAAGCTTTCTTT; CDR3: CASSSGQGSTEAFF
V: TRBV6-4; D: -; J: TRBJ2-3; size: -; DNA: TGTGCCAGCAGTGACCAGGGCACAGATACGCAGTATTTT; CDR3: CASSDQGTDTQYF
V: TRBV10-1; D: -; J: TRBJ1-5; size: once; DNA: TGCGCCAGCAGTGACAGAGCCGGGGGGCCCCAGCATTTT; CDR3: CASSDRAGGPQHF